The T cell receptor beta chain described here comes from a study of T-cell memory formation after mild COVID-19. Of note for this clonotype: What it recognizes is unknown.

Study-level results: Among CD4+ contracting clones, most were CM and EM, and CD8+ ones EMRA.

Amplification by 5'RACE using constant-segment primers produced TCR alpha and TCR beta cDNA libraries that carried sample barcodes and UMIs. MiXCR, run by TCRdb on the 5' RACE reads, gives a single entry per CDR3 protein. The repertoire consists of over 150,000 distinct CDR3 sequences, with 10% to 15% occurring once and the leading ten covering 2.5% to 3.5%. With 4 bases removed from V and 2 bases from J, the gap between germline ends came to 12 bases. Germline V gene data show CDR1 as ENHRY and CDR2 as SYGVKD. The CDR3 spans 15 residues. The chain is built from TRBV10-3 and TRBJ1-5, with D tentatively TRBD1 (6 bases). Sequencing input: PBMCs or a T cell subset sorted from them (not recorded which). The clonotype comes from a man in his late teens or twenties who had mild COVID-19 (a few samples of this study predate the infection). Cell type and time point are not known. CDR3 coding DNA: TGTGCCATCAGTGCTCGGGGGCCTGGCAATCAGCCCCAGCATTTT. Translated: CAISARGPGNQPQHF.